One sample yielded the 24 T cell receptor beta chains listed below, sequenced in a study of CD8+CD57+ T cells in acquired aplastic anemia. CD8+CD57+ cell expansion had been shown by flow cytometry in patients chosen for sequencing. Genomic DNA, the template, was used for profiling of the TCR beta VDJ and CDR3. MiXCR was run by TCRdb on the reads, yielding one entry per CDR3 protein. Of approximately 180,000 distinct CDR3 sequences listed, nearly 65% were seen once; the top ten hold about 44%. Source material: sorted CD4+, CD8+, or CD8+CD57+ T cells (not recorded which) from PBMCs. The receptors were gathered from a human donor with aplastic anemia.

V and J are TRBV20-1 and TRBJ1-6; D remains ambiguous. Germline assignment: CDR1 DFQATT and CDR2 SNEGSKA (reference sequence). The CDR3 consists of 13 residues. V lost 1 base and J 10 bases, leaving 11 bases between the germline ends. The CDR3 bases are TGCAGTGCTAGAGCCTCGGCGAGATCACCCCTCCACTTT. Protein sequence: CSARASARSPLHF.

This clonotype has a handful of counts. The V gene is TRBV9, the J gene TRBJ2-5; unclear D gene. The germline gives CDR1 SGDLS, CDR2 YYNGEE. V lost 0 bases, J lost 2 bases, and 8 bases lay in between. There are 14 residues in the CDR3. CDR3 residues: CASSVDWAQETQYF. CDR3 DNA: TGTGCCAGCAGCGTAGACTGGGCGCAAGAGACCCAGTACTTC.

This sequence joins TRBV20-1 and TRBJ2-7, with 10 bases aligning to TRBD2. The CDR3 has 14 residues. The junction had 2 bases not matched to a gene; V was cut back by 3 bases and J by 0 bases. Germline V lookup: CDR1 DFQATT, CDR2 SNEGSKA (reference sequence). CDR3 residues: CSASSGRTSYEQYF. In DNA, the CDR3 is TGCAGTGCTAGTAGCGGGAGGACCTCCTACGAGCAGTACTTC.

The chain uses TRBV3-2 and TRBJ1-2; TRBD1 is taken as the D call from the table, unchecked against the DNA. TRBV3-2 is a documented pseudogene. The CDR3 length is 15 residues. Here the CDR3 reads CASSPNRGPNYGYTF. The CDR3 DNA sequence: TGTGCCAGCAGCCCTAACAGGGGGCCTAACTATGGCTACACCTTC.

The chain joins TRBV11-2 to TRBJ2-2; D remains ambiguous. The CDR3 covers 13 residues. Germline V gives CDR1 SGHAT, CDR2 FQNNGV. The V and J ends lost 1 base and 8 bases respectively, with 8 bases between them. The CDR3 sequence is CASSLGLAGELFF. The CDR3 DNA follows: TGTGCCAGCAGCTTAGGGCTCGCGGGGGAGCTGTTTTTT.

CDR3 nucleotides: TGTGCCAGCAGCGCGGTCTCCAATGGCTACACCTTC. Amino acid sequence: CASSAVSNGYTF. The chain carries TRBV9 and TRBJ1-2; D gene ambiguous. The CDR3 has 12 amino acids. Germline V gene sequence: CDR1 SGDLS, CDR2 YYNGEE. V was shortened by 3 bases and J by 6 bases, with 9 bases between the two germline ends. The variable domain in full, with the rest retrieved from reference TRBV9 and TRBJ1-2, is DSGVTQTPKHLITATGQRVTLRCSPRSGDLSVYWYQQSLDQGLQFLIQYYNGEERAKGNILERFSAQQFPDLHSELNLSSLELGDSALYFCASSAVSNGYTFGSGTRLTVV.

Ten or more counts support this clonotype. The chain combines TRBV20-1 with TRBJ2-7, with 9 bases matching TRBD2. This CDR3 region has 15 residues. Trimming at V came to 6 bases and at J to 2 bases, leaving 11 bases not matched to a gene. The germline CDR1 and CDR2 sequences are DFQATT and SNEGSKA (reference sequence). Here the CDR3 reads CSASWATSGPYEQYF. The DNA for the CDR3 is TGCAGTGCCTCCTGGGCGACTAGCGGACCCTACGAGCAGTACTTC.

The rearrangement links TRBV20-1 to TRBJ2-2, with no clear D. The CDR3 sequence is 14 residues long. Germline-derived CDR1 and CDR2 are DFQATT and SNEGSKA (reference sequence). V lost 0 bases and J 4 bases, leaving 9 bases between the germline ends. CDR3 nucleotide sequence: TGCAGTGCTAGAGATAGGCGGATCACCGGGGAGCTGTTTTTT. It yields the protein CSARDRRITGELFF.

The chain combines TRBV20-1 with TRBJ2-7; D is uncertain. This CDR3 region has 15 residues. Germline assignment: CDR1 DFQATT and CDR2 SNEGSKA (reference sequence). With 6 bases removed from V and 1 base from J, the gap between germline ends came to 19 bases. CDR3 residues: CSASSPVSASYEQYF. DNA for the CDR3: TGCAGTGCAAGTAGCCCCGTTTCCGCGTCCTACGAGCAGTACTTC.

The chain recombines TRBV25-1 with TRBJ1-6, with D possibly being TRBD1 (5 bases). The CDR3 runs to 15 residues. Germline-derived CDR1 and CDR2 are MGHDK and SYGVNS. The V end lost 2 bases, the J end lost 10 bases, and 15 bases lay between the germline ends. CDR3 loop: CASSETGREASPLHF. CDR3 nucleotide sequence: TGTGCCAGCAGTGAAACGGGACGGGAGGCGTCACCCCTCCACTTT.

The rearrangement links TRBV5-1 to TRBJ2-2; perhaps TRBD1 as D (6 bases). CDR3 size: 16 residues. V lost 0 bases and J 0 bases, leaving 9 bases between the germline ends. The V gene's germline CDR1 is SGHRS and CDR2 YFSETQ. The CDR3 sequence: CASSLEGVTNTGELFF. The CDR3 DNA reads as TGCGCCAGCAGCTTGGAGGGGGTAACGAACACCGGGGAGCTGTTTTTT.

The V call is TRBV27, the J call TRBJ2-7, with 8 bases identical to TRBD2. The V gene end was trimmed by 5 bases and the J gene end by 6 bases; junction bases not matched to a gene: 9. Germline V lookup: CDR1 MNHEY, CDR2 SMNVEV (reference sequence). The CDR3 is made up of 14 amino acids. This CDR3 is CASSPTGTRVEQYF. The CDR3 bases are TGTGCCAGCAGTCCCACCGGGACTAGGGTCGAGCAGTACTTC.

J is TRBJ2-1 and V is TRBV10-2, with unresolved D. The germline V and J ends were trimmed by 7 bases and 5 bases, with 6 bases remaining between them. This CDR3 is built from 11 residues. Per germline, CDR1 WSHSY and CDR2 SAAADI. CDR3 sequence reads: CASNQDNEQFF. DNA for the CDR3: TGCGCCAGCAACCAGGACAATGAGCAGTTCTTC.

The rearrangement uses TRBV7-9 and TRBJ1-2, with 9 bases that match TRBD1. The CDR3 length is 15 residues. CDR1 is SEHNR, CDR2 FQNEAQ, per germline (reference sequence). J was trimmed by 4 bases and V by 8 bases; bases with no gene match: 11. CDR3 region: CASQLQGARLYGYTF. DNA for the CDR3: TGTGCCAGCCAGTTACAGGGGGCGCGCCTCTATGGCTACACCTTC.

The chain has TRBV5-1 and TRBJ2-7; D is possibly TRBD1 or TRBD2 (7 bases each). Germline CDR1 SGHRS, CDR2 YFSETQ. The CDR3 is 14 residues long. Trimming stripped 4 bases from V and 7 bases from J, with 18 bases between. Written as DNA, the CDR3 is TGCGCCAGCAGCCTAGGGACAGTGCGGGAGGAGCAGTACTTC. The encoded protein is CASSLGTVREEQYF.

The V gene is TRBV7-3, the J gene TRBJ1-1; 7 bases map to TRBD1. CDR1 and CDR2 (germline): SGHTA, FQGTGA. The CDR3 contains 12 residues. V trimming: 4 bases; J trimming: 10 bases; junction bases outside the gene matches: 6. The CDR3: CASSSPGTAAFF. The CDR3 bases are TGTGCCAGCAGCTCCCCCGGGACAGCAGCTTTCTTT.

This clonotype showed up just a few times. The chain combines TRBV9 with TRBJ2-7, with D possibly TRBD1 on 6 matching bases. V lost 0 bases, J lost 2 bases, and 9 bases lay in between. The CDR3 runs 14 residues. Germline CDR1 and CDR2: SGDLS and YYNGEE. This CDR3 is CASSVEDSPYEQYF. The CDR3 bases are TGTGCCAGCAGCGTAGAGGACAGTCCCTACGAGCAGTACTTC. The full variable domain, completed using reference TRBV9 and TRBJ2-7, is DSGVTQTPKHLITATGQRVTLRCSPRSGDLSVYWYQQSLDQGLQFLIQYYNGEERAKGNILERFSAQQFPDLHSELNLSSLELGDSALYFCASSVEDSPYEQYFGPGTRLTVT.

The chain couples TRBV7-9 to TRBJ2-1; TRBD2 might be the D (5 bases). The CDR3 extends over 19 amino acids. Trimming removed 1 base at V and 1 base at J, with 20 bases between. Per the germline V gene, CDR1 is SEHNR and CDR2 is FQNEAQ (reference sequence). This CDR3 is CASSLGGHTKYQSYNEQFF. The CDR3 nucleotides are TGTGCCAGCAGCTTAGGAGGGCACACGAAGTATCAATCCTACAATGAGCAGTTCTTC.

This rearrangement joins TRBV5-1 to TRBJ1-1; no definite D call. The CDR3 loop spans 15 amino acids. Looked up from germline, CDR1 is SGHRS and CDR2 is YFSETQ. Trimming shortened V by 2 bases and J by 3 bases, and 14 bases separated the two germline ends. DNA for the CDR3: TGCGCCAGCAGCTTCACCGGAAACCCTCACACTGAAGCTTTCTTT. The encoded protein is CASSFTGNPHTEAFF. The complete variable domain, with remaining parts taken from reference TRBV5-1 and TRBJ1-1, reads KAGVTQTPRYLIKTRGQQVTLSCSPISGHRSVSWYQQTPGQGLQFLFEYFSETQRNKGNFPGRFSGRQFSNSRSEMNVSTLELGDSALYLCASSFTGNPHTEAFFGQGTRLTVV.

The rearrangement joins TRBV11-1 to TRBJ2-7, with D unresolved. Trimming removed 0 bases from V and 7 bases from J, with 13 bases in between. In germline, CDR1 is SGHAT, CDR2 FQDESV (reference sequence). The length of the CDR3 is 14 residues. The CDR3 region is CASSLASGIREQYF. The DNA for the CDR3 is TGTGCCAGCAGCTTAGCCTCTGGGATACGAGAGCAGTACTTC.

The V and J genes are TRBV27 and TRBJ2-7, with 9 bases fitting TRBD2. CDR1 and CDR2 from the germline V gene are MNHEY and SMNVEV (reference sequence). Unmatched junction bases numbered 6, after V lost 6 bases and J lost 3 bases. The CDR3 runs to 14 residues. The CDR3 DNA is TGTGCCAGCAGACGGACTAGCGTGGGCTACGAGCAGTACTTC. Translation: CASRRTSVGYEQYF.

This chain joins TRBV15 and TRBJ2-1, with TRBD2 matching 11 bases. The CDR3 is 15 residues long. After removal of 6 bases from V and 3 bases from J, the junction contained 4 bases not matched to a gene. Germline CDR1 LNHNV, CDR2 YYDKDF (reference sequence). The CDR3 DNA is TGTGCCACCAGACTCACTAGCGGGGGCTACAATGAGCAGTTCTTC. This sequence encodes CATRLTSGGYNEQFF.

The V call is TRBV6-5, the J call TRBJ2-5; possibly TRBD1 for D (6 bases). The V end lost 5 bases, the J end lost 3 bases, and 10 bases lay between the germline ends. Germline V gene lookup returns CDR1 MNHEY and CDR2 SVGAGI. This CDR3 spans 13 amino acids. The DNA for the CDR3 is TGTGCCAGCAGTGAAAGGACAGAAGAGACCCAGTACTTC. This codes for CASSERTEETQYF.

This clonotype turned up a few times. The chain couples TRBV30 to TRBJ1-4, with 8 nucleotides matching TRBD1. The CDR3 loop spans 13 amino acids. Trimming cost V 3 bases and J 6 bases; bases outside gene matches: 3. In germline, CDR1 is GTSNPN, CDR2 SVGIG (reference sequence). The CDR3 sequence is CAWRETGDEKLFF. The DNA for the CDR3 is TGTGCCTGGAGGGAGACAGGGGATGAAAAACTGTTTTTT.